These 4 T cell receptor beta chains came from one sample sequenced in a study of monozygotic twins with inflammatory bowel disease. Reanalyzing the 5' RACE reads, TCRdb keeps one entry per CDR3 protein, without DNA. The sample has roughly 330,000 distinct CDR3 sequences; the top ten hold 2% to 2.5%. The sequencing sample was made of blood. These receptors were obtained from a human donor with ulcerative colitis or Crohn's disease, or a healthy co-twin of an affected twin (not recorded which).

The rearrangement uses TRBV6-1 and TRBJ1-2; the D call from TCRdb, TRBD1, cannot be confirmed without DNA. CDR1 MNHNS and CDR2 SASEGT come from the germline V gene. The CDR3 has 14 amino acids. CDR3 amino acids: CASRSLRGDYGYTF.

This chain joins TRBV20-1 and TRBJ1-5. The germline gives CDR1 DFQATT, CDR2 SNEGSKA (reference sequence). The CDR3 sequence is 14 residues long. CDR3 in amino acids: CSARDGRSNQPQHF.

The chain has TRBV2 and TRBJ2-5; TCRdb lists TRBD1, though no DNA is available to test this call. The CDR3 sequence is 14 residues long. Germline values: CDR1 SNHLY, CDR2 FYNNEI. The CDR3 region is CASSDIGQGGTQYF.

The CDR3 here is CASSPGLAGGLYEQYF. The chain has TRBV7-8 and TRBJ2-7; the TRBD2 assignment by TCRdb is unverifiable without DNA. There are 16 residues in the CDR3. The germline CDR1 and CDR2 sequences are SGHVS and FQNEAQ.